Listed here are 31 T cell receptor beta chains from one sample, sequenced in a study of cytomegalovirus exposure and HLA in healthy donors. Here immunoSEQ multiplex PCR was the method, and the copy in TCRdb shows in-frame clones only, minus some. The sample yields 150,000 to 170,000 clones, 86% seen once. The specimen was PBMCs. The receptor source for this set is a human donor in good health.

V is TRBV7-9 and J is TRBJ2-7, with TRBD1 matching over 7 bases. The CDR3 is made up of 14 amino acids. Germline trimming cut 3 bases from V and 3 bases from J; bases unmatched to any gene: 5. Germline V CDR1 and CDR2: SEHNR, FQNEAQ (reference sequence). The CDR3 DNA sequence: TGTGCCAGCAGCTTGCCGGGACAGAACTACGAGCAGTACTTC. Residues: CASSLPGQNYEQYF.

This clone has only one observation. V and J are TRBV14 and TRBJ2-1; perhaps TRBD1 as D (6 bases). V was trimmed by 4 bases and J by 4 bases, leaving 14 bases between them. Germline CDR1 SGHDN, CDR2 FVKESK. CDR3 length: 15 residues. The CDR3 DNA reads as TGTGCCAGCAGCCCAGGGGCTGACAGATACAATGAGCAGTTCTTC. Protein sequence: CASSPGADRYNEQFF.

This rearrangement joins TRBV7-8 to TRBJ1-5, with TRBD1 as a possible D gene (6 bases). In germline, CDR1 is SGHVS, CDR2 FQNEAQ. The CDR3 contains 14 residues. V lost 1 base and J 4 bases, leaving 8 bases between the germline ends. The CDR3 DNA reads TGTGCCAGCAGCTTAGTCAGGGGAAATCAGCCCCAGCATTTT. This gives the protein CASSLVRGNQPQHF.

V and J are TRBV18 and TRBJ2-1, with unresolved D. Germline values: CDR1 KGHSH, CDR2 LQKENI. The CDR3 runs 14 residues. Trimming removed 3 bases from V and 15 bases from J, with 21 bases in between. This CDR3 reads CASSPFSRGSMGFF. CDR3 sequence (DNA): TGTGCCAGCTCACCTTTCTCCCGAGGTAGCATGGGGTTCTTC.

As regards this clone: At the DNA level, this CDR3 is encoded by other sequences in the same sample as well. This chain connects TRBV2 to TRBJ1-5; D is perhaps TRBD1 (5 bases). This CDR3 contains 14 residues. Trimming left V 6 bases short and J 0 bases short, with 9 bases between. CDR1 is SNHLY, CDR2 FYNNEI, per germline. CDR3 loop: CASRDRYSNQPQHF. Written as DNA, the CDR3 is TGTGCCAGCAGAGACAGATATAGCAATCAGCCCCAGCATTTT.

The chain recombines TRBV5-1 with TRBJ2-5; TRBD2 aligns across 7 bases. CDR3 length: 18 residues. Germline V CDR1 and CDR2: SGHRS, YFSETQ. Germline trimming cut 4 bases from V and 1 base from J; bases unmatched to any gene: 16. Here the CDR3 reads CASSLAGLPWGGQETQYF. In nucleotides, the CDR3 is TGCGCCAGCAGCCTGGCGGGACTACCATGGGGTGGCCAAGAGACCCAGTACTTC.

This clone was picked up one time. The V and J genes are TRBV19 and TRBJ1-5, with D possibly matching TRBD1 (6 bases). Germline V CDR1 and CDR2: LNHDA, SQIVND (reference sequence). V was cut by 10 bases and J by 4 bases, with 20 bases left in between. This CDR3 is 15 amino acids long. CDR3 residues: CATDRDTVRNQPQHF. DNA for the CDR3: TGTGCCACCGACCGGGACACCGTTCGAAATCAGCCCCAGCATTTT.

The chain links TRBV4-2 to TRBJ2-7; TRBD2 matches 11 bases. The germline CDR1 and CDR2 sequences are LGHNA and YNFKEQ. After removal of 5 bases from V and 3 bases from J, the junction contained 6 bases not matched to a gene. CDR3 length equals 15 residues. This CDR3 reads CASSKIAGGNYEQYF. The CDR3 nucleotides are TGTGCCAGCAGCAAGATAGCGGGAGGGAACTACGAGCAGTACTTC.

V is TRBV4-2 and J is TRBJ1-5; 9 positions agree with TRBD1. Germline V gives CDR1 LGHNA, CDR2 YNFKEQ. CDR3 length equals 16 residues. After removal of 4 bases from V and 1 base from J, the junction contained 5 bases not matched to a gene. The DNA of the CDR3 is TGTGCCAGCAGCCCCAAACAGGGGGCGAGCAATCAGCCCCAGCATTTT. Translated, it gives CASSPKQGASNQPQHF.

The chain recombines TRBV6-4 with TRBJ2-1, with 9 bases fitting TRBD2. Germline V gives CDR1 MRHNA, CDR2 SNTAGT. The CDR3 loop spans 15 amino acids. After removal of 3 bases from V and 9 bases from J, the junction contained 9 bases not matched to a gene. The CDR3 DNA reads TGTGCCAGCAGTGAATTGCGGGGGGGCCGGGGTGAGCAGTTCTTC. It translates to CASSELRGGRGEQFF.

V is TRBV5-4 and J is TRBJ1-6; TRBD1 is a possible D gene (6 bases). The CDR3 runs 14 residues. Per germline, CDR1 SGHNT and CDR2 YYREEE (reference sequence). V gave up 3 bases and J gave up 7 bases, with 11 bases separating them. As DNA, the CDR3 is TGTGCCAGCAGCTACAGGGTTGAAAATTCACCCCTCCACTTT. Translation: CASSYRVENSPLHF.

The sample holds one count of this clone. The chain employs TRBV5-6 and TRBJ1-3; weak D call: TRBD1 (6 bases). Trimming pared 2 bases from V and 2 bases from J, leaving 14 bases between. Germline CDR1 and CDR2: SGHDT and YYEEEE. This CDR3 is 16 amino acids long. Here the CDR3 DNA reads TGTGCCAGCAGCTTAGGAACAGGGAGGGCTGGAAACACCATATATTTT. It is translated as CASSLGTGRAGNTIYF. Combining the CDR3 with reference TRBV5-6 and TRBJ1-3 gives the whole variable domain DAGVTQSPTHLIKTRGQQVTLRCSPKSGHDTVSWYQQALGQGPQFIFQYYEEEERQRGNFPDRFSGHQFPNYSSELNVNALLLGDSALYLCASSLGTGRAGNTIYFGEGSWLTVV.

CDR3 nucleotide sequence: TGTGCCAGTAGTATCACAGGGGTGGGTTCACCCCTCCACTTT. Translation: CASSITGVGSPLHF. The V and J genes are TRBV19 and TRBJ1-6, with 7 bases matching TRBD1. There are 14 residues in the CDR3. Germline values: CDR1 LNHDA, CDR2 SQIVND (reference sequence). V was clipped by 3 bases and J by 9 bases; unmatched bases: 5.

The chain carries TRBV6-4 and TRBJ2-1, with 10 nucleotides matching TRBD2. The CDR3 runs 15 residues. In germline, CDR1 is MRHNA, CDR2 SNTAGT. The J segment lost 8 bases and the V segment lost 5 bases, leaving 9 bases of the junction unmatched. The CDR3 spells CASSLIAGGFDEQFF. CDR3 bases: TGTGCCAGCAGTTTAATAGCGGGAGGCTTCGATGAGCAGTTCTTC.

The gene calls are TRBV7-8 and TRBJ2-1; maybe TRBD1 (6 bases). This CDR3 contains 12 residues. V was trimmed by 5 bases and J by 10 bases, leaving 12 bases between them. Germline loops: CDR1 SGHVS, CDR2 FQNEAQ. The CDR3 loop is CASSETGTEQFF. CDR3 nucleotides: TGTGCCAGCAGCGAGACCGGGACAGAGCAGTTCTTC.

CDR3 coding DNA: TGTGCCAGCAGTGCTAATAGGGCAGGGATCGGCTATGGCTACACCTTC. Encoded protein: CASSANRAGIGYGYTF. The V gene is TRBV25-1, the J gene TRBJ1-2, with D perhaps TRBD1 (5 bases). Germline V gene lookup returns CDR1 MGHDK and CDR2 SYGVNS. V was pared by 4 bases and J by 4 bases, with 19 bases between. This CDR3 spans 16 amino acids.

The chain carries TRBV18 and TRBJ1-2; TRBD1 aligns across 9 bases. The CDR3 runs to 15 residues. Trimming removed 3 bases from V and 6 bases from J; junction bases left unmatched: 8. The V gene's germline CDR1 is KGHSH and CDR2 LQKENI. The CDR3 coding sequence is TGTGCCAGCTCACCGAGGACAGGGGTAGACGATGGCTACACCTTC. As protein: CASSPRTGVDDGYTF.

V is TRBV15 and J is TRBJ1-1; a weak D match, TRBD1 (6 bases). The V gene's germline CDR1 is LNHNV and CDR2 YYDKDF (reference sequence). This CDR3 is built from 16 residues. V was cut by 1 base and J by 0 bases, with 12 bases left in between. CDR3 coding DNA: TGTGCCACCAGCAGAGGGGGGGGGCGCCTGAACACTGAAGCTTTCTTT. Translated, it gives CATSRGGGRLNTEAFF.

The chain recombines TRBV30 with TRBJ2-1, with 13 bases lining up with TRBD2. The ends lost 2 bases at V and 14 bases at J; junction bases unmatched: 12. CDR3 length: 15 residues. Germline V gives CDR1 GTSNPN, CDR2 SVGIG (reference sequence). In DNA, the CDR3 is TGTGCCTGGAGTCGGACTAGGACTAGCGGGAGAGGGGAGTTCTTC. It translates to CAWSRTRTSGRGEFF.

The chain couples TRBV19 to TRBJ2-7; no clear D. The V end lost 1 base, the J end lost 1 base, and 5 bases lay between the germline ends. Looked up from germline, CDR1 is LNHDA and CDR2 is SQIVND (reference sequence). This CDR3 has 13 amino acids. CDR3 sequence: CASSIAKSYEQYF. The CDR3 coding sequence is TGTGCCAGTAGTATAGCAAAATCCTACGAGCAGTACTTC.

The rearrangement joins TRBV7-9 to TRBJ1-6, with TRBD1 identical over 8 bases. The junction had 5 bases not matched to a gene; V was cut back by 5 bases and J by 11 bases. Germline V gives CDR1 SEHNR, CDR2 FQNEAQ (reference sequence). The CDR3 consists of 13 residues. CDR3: CASSDRGGTPLHF. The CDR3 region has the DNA TGTGCCAGCAGCGACAGGGGAGGGACACCCCTCCACTTT. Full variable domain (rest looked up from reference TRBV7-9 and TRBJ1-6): DTGVSQNPRHKITKRGQNVTFRCDPISEHNRLYWYRQTLGQGPEFLTYFQNEAQLEKSRLLSDRFSAERPKGSFSTLEIQRTEQGDSAMYLCASSDRGGTPLHFGNGTRLTVT.

CDR3 residues: CASSPSGTGDYEQYF. CDR3 DNA: TGTGCCAGCAGTCCTTCCGGGACAGGCGACTACGAGCAGTACTTC. The V and J genes are TRBV27 and TRBJ2-7, with 8 nucleotides matching TRBD1. The germline CDR1 and CDR2 sequences are MNHEY and SMNVEV (reference sequence). This CDR3 contains 15 residues. Trimming at V came to 5 bases and at J to 3 bases, leaving 9 bases not matched to a gene.

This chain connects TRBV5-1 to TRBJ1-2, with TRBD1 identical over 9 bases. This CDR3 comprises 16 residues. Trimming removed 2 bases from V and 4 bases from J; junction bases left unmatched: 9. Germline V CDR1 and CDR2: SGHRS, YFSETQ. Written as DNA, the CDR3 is TGCGCCAGCAGCTTCGAACCGGGACAGGGTAGCTATGGCTACACCTTC. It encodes CASSFEPGQGSYGYTF.

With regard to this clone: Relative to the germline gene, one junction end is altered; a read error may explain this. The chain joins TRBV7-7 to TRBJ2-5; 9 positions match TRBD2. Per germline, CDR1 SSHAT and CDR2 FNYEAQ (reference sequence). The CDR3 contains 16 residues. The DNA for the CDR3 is TGTGCTAGCAGCCAAAGCTGGGCTAGCGGGGAATTGACCCAGTACTTC. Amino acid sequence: CASSQSWASGELTQYF. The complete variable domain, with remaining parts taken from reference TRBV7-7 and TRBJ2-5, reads GAGVSQSPRYKVTKRGQDVTLRCDPISSHATLYWYQQALGQGPEFLTYFNYEAQPDKSGLPSDRFSAERPEGSISTLTIQRTEQRDSAMYRCASSQSWASGELTQYFGPGTRLLVL.

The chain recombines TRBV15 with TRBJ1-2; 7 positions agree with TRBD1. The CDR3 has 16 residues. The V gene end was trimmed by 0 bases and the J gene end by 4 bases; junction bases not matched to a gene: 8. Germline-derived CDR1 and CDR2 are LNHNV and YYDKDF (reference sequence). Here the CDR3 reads CATSRDPNRGSYGYTF. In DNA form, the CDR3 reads TGTGCCACCAGCAGAGATCCCAACAGGGGAAGCTATGGCTACACCTTC.

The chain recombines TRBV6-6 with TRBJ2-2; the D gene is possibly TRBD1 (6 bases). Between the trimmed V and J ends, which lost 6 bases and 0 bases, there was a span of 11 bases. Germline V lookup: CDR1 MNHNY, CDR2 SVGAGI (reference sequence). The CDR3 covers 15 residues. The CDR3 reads CASRNRVSNTGELFF. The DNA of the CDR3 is TGTGCCAGCAGAAACAGGGTTTCGAACACCGGGGAGCTGTTTTTT.

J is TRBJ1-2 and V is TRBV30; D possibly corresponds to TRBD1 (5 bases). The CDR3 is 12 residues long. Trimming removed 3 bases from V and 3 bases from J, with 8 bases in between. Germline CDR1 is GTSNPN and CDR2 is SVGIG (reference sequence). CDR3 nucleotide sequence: TGTGCCTGGAGCGGGGACTACTATGGCTACACCTTC. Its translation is CAWSGDYYGYTF. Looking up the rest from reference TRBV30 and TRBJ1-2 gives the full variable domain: SQTIHQWPATLVQPVGSPLSLECTVEGTSNPNLYWYRQAAGRGLQLLFYSVGIGQISSEVPQNLSASRPQDRQFILSSKKLLLSDSGFYLCAWSGDYYGYTFGSGTRLTVV.

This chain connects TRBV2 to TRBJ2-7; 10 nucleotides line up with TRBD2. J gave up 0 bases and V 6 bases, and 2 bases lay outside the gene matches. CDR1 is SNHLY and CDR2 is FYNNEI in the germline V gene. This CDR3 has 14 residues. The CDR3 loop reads CASRASGGSYEQYF. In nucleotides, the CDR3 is TGTGCCAGCAGAGCTAGCGGGGGCTCCTACGAGCAGTACTTC.

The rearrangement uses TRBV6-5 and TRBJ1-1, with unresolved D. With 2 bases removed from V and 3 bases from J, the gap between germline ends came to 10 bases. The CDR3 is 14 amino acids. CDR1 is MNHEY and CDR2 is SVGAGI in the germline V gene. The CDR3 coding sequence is TGTGCCAGCAGTTACGGGTCGCGGGACACTGAAGCTTTCTTT. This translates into CASSYGSRDTEAFF.

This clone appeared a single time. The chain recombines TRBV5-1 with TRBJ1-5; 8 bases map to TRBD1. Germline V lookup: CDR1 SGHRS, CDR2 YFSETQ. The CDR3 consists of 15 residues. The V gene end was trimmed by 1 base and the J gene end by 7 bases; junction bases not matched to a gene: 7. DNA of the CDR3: TGCGCCAGCAGCTTGTCAGGGGGCCTCGGGCAGCCCCAGCATTTT. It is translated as CASSLSGGLGQPQHF.

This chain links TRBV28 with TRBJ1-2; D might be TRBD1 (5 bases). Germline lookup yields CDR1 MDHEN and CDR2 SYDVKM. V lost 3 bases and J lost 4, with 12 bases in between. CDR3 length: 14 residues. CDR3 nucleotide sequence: TGTGCCAGCAGTTTGGGGCTGGGGGGCTATGGCTACACCTTC. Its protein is CASSLGLGGYGYTF.